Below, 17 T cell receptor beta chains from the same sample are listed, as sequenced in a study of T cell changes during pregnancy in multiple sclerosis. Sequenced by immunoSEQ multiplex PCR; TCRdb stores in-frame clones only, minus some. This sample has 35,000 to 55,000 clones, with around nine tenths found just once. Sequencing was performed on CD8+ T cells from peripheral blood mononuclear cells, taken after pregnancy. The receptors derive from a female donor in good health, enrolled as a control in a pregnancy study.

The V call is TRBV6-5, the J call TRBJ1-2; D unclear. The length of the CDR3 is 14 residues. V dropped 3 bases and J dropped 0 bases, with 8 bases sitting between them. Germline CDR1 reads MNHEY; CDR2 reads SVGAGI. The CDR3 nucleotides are TGTGCCAGCAGTTATGCCAGCGCTAACTATGGCTACACCTTC. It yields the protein CASSYASANYGYTF.

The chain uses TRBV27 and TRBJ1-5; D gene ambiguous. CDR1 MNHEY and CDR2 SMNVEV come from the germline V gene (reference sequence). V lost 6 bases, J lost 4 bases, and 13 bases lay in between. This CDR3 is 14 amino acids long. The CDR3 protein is CASSPFDTNQPQHF. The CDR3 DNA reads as TGTGCCAGCAGCCCATTTGACACGAATCAGCCCCAGCATTTT.

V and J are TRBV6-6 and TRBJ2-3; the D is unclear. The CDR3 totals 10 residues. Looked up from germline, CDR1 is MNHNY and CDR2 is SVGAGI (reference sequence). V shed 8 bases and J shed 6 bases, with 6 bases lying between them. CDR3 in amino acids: CASVSDTQYF. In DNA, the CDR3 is TGTGCCAGCGTGTCGGATACGCAGTATTTT.

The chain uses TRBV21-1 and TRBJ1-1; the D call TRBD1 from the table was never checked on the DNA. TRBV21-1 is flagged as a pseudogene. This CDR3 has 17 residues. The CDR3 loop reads CASRKEGDREEYTEAFF. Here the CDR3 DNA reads TGTGCCAGCAGGAAAGAGGGAGACAGGGAGGAGTACACTGAAGCTTTCTTT.

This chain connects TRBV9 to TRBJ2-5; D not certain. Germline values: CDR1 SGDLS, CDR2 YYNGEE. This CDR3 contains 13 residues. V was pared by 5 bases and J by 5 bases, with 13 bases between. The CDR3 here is CASRPPESETQYF. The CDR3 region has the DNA TGTGCCAGCAGACCTCCCGAGTCCGAGACCCAGTACTTC. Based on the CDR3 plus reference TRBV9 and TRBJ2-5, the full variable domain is DSGVTQTPKHLITATGQRVTLRCSPRSGDLSVYWYQQSLDQGLQFLIQYYNGEERAKGNILERFSAQQFPDLHSELNLSSLELGDSALYFCASRPPESETQYFGPGTRLLVL.

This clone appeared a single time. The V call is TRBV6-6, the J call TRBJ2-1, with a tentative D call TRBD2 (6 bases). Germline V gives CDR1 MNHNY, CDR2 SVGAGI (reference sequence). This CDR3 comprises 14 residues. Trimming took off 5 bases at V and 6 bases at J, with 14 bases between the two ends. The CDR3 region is CASSGRGLFNEQFF. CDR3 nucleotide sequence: TGTGCCAGCAGTGGCCGGGGGTTATTCAATGAGCAGTTCTTC.

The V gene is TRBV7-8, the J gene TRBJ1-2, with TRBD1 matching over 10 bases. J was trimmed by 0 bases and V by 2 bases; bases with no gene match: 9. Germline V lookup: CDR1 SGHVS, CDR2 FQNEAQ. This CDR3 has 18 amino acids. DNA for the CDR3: TGTGCCAGCAGCTTAATAGGGGGACAGGGGCGTTCTAACTATGGCTACACCTTC. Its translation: CASSLIGGQGRSNYGYTF. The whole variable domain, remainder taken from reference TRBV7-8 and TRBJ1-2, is GAGVSQSPRYKVAKRGQDVALRCDPISGHVSLFWYQQALGQGPEFLTYFQNEAQLDKSGLPSDRFFAERPEGSVSTLKIQRTQQEDSAVYLCASSLIGGQGRSNYGYTFGSGTRLTVV.

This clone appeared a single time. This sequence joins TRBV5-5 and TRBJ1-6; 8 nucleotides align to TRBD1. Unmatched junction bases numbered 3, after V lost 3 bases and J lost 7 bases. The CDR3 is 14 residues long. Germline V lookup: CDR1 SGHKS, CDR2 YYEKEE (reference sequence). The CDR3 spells CASSSGQANSPLHF. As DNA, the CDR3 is TGTGCCAGCAGCTCGGGACAGGCCAATTCACCCCTCCACTTT.

CDR3 DNA: TGCGCCAGCAGCCAAGCAAGCCGGGACTCCTACGAGCAGTACTTC. Its protein product is CASSQASRDSYEQYF. The chain couples TRBV4-1 to TRBJ2-7, with D tentatively TRBD2 (5 bases). V gave up 1 base and J gave up 0 bases, with 10 bases separating them. This CDR3 spans 15 amino acids. The germline CDR1 and CDR2 sequences are MGHRA and YSYEKL.

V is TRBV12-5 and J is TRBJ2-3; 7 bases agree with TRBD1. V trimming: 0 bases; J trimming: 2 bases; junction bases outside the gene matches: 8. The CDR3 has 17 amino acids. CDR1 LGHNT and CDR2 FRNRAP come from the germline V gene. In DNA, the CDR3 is TGTGCTAGTGGTTTGGTACAAACAGGGGCAGACACAGATACGCAGTATTTT. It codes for CASGLVQTGADTDTQYF.

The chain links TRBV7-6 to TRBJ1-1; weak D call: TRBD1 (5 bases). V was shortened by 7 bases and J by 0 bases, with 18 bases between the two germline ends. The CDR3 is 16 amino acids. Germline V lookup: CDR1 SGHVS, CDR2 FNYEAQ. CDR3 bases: TGTGCCAGCACCGAGGAGGGGACTCCCATGAACACTGAAGCTTTCTTT. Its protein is CASTEEGTPMNTEAFF.

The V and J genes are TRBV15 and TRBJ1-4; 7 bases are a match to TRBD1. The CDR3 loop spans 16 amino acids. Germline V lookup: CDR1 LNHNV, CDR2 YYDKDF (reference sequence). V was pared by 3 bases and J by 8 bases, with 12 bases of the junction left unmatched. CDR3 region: CATSRASPETGEKLFF. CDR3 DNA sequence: TGTGCCACCAGCAGGGCCTCCCCCGAGACAGGGGAAAAACTGTTTTTT.

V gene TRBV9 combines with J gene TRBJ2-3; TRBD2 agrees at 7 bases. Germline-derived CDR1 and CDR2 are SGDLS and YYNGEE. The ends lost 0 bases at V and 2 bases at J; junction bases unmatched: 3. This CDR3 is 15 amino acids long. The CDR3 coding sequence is TGTGCCAGCAGCGTAGGCGGGGGATTCACAGATACGCAGTATTTT. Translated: CASSVGGGFTDTQYF.

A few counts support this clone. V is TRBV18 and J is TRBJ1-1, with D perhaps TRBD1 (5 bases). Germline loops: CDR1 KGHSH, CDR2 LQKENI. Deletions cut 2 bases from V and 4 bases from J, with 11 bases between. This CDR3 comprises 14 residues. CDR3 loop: CASSPGGDGTEAFF. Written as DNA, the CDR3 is TGTGCCAGCTCACCAGGAGGGGATGGCACTGAAGCTTTCTTT.

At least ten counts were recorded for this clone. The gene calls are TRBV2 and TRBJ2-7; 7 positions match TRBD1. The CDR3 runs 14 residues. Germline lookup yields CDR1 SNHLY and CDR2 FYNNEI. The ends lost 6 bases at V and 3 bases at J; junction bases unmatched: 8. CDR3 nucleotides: TGTGCCAGCAGGGGAAGGGACAGACTCTACGAGCAGTACTTC. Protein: CASRGRDRLYEQYF.

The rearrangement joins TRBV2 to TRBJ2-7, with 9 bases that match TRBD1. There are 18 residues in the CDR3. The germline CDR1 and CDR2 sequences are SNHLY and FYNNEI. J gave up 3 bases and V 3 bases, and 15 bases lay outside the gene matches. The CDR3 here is CASSDPIQSGQGYYEQYF. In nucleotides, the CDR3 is TGTGCCAGCAGTGATCCGATTCAATCGGGACAGGGATACTACGAGCAGTACTTC.

CDR3 protein: CAISEDRDGYTF. The CDR3 DNA follows: TGTGCCATCAGTGAGGACAGGGATGGCTACACCTTC. This chain links TRBV10-3 with TRBJ1-2; 7 bases are a match to TRBD1. J gave up 6 bases and V 2 bases, and 0 bases lay outside the gene matches. The CDR3 is 12 residues long. Germline CDR1 and CDR2: ENHRY and SYGVKD.